This T cell receptor (beta chain) was recorded in a study of T cells after yellow fever vaccination. CDR3 length: 15 residues. Looked up from germline, CDR1 is SSHAT and CDR2 is FNYEAQ (reference sequence). MiXCR, run by TCRdb on the 5' RACE reads, gives a single entry per CDR3 protein. The sample holds about 630,000 distinct CDR3 sequences, 10% to 15% seen once. With respect to this clonotype: Antigen unknown. The junction shows a germline mismatch at one end, possibly a read error.

Whole-study findings and limits: Booster sampling recovered most clones from primary vaccination (under 98% CD4, 88% CD8).

The sample here was PBMCs, taken on the day of the yellow fever booster vaccination. The chain is built from TRBV7-7 and TRBJ2-2; no firm D call. The origin of this receptor is a man in his thirties or forties who received the YFV17D yellow fever vaccine. CDR3 in amino acids: CASSPLGWNTGELFF. CDR3 nucleotides: TGTGCTAGCAGCCCGCTGGGATGGAACACCGGGGAGCTGTTTTTT.